This TCR beta chain was sequenced during a study of shared clonotypes between healthy human individuals. For the study at large: Researchers assigned three CD4 naive, three CD4 memory, two CD8 naive and one CD8 memory plate to each donor.

Only CD45RO-negative cells positively selected for CCR7 counted as naive CD8 cells, so terminally differentiated effector memory CD45RA+ cells were excluded. This CDR3 has 16 residues. CDR1 and CDR2 (germline): SGHKS, YYEKEE (reference sequence). The V and J ends lost 4 bases and 1 base respectively, with 16 bases between them. Clones were sequenced by immunoSEQ multiplex PCR, and TCRdb holds only the in-frame ones, with some missing. The repertoire has about 700,000 clones, about 91% of them found once; the top ten carry 24%. The chain joins TRBV5-5 to TRBJ2-3, with a weak D call TRBD2 (6 bases). The sample consisted of naive CD8+ T cells sorted from blood. The receptor comes from a man aged 25-45 years in good health. CDR3 loop: CASSLWDSSRTDTQYF. In nucleotides, the CDR3 is TGTGCCAGCAGCCTTTGGGACTCCTCCCGCACAGATACGCAGTATTTT.